The source of this T cell receptor (beta chain) is a study of blood T cell repertoires in COVID-19. As originally analysed: How many nucleated cells were present was estimated from reference gene primer amplification. The protocol was immunoSEQ multiplex PCR, while the TCRdb copy is restricted to in-frame clones and leaves out a portion. V, J and clone size are those of that table, while D and trimming were read from the DNA. Here the sample spans about 330,000 clones, around nine tenths being singletons. The specimen sequenced was PBMCs or T cells enriched from blood (not recorded which). The clonotype was recovered from a young man who had recovered from COVID-19.

The CDR3 region has the DNA TGTGCCAGCAGTGGCAACCGGGGGGGGGCAGATACGCAGTATTTT. Translating gives CASSGNRGGADTQYF. The chain has TRBV2 and TRBJ2-3, with 8 bases lining up with TRBD2. The length of the CDR3 is 15 residues. Germline CDR1 and CDR2: SNHLY and FYNNEI. V dropped 4 bases and J dropped 4; count of bases not matched to a gene: 7.